This T cell receptor beta chain was found in a study of T-cell memory formation after mild COVID-19. Study-wide findings and caveats: CD4+ bias marked clones expanding day 15 to 37, unlike balanced contracting clones.

The CDR3 sequence is 15 residues long. Looked up from germline, CDR1 is DFQATT and CDR2 is SNEGSKA (reference sequence). V lost 0 bases, J lost 5 bases, and 16 bases lay in between. One entry per CDR3 protein results from TCRdb running MiXCR on the 5' RACE reads. This table has fewer than 300,000 distinct CDR3 sequences, approximately 18% appearing once. This clonotype was detected once. The antigen is not known. The chain carries TRBV20-1 and TRBJ1-2; perhaps TRBD1 as D (6 bases). The sample taken for sequencing was PBMCs or a T cell subset sorted from them (not recorded which). This receptor was taken from a man aged 18 to 35 who had mild COVID-19 (a few samples of this study predate the infection). Cell type and time point are not known. The DNA of the CDR3 is TGCAGTGCTAGAGATCAGGTCAGGGGCGTTTATGGCTACACCTTC. It translates to CSARDQVRGVYGYTF.